The TCR beta chain described here comes from a study of CD8 T cells in Susac syndrome. TCR beta sequencing was performed on blood CD8+ and CD4+ T cells. Random hexamers were used to reverse transcribe an amount of about 0.45 to 1 ug RNA. TCRdb fed the immunoSEQ multiplex PCR reads into MiXCR, producing one record per CDR3 protein. The sample consists of about 250,000 distinct CDR3 sequences, around 93% of them appearing once. Germline CDR1 is SGHRS and CDR2 is YFSETQ. There are 13 residues in the CDR3. V was cut by 3 bases and J by 4 bases, with 7 bases left in between. This sequence originates from a human donor with multiple sclerosis. V is TRBV5-1 and J is TRBJ2-2; D unresolved. Sequenced input: CD4+ T cells from PBMCs. The CDR3 DNA reads as TGCGCCAGCAGCTCGCAGGTCACCGGGGAGCTGTTTTTT. Encoded protein: CASSSQVTGELFF.